Below are 10 T cell receptor beta chains sequenced from a single sample in a study of tumor-infiltrating lymphocytes in primary liver carcinoma. Reverse transcription of approximately 500 ng total RNA with a constant-region primer produced TCR beta cDNA. TCR beta libraries came from three nested multiplex PCR rounds using slightly modified ARM-PCR. A C-beta reverse primer was combined with TRBV1-TRBV30 forward primers in the first two PCR rounds, and each round had approximately 9 cycles. TCRdb itself ran the multiplex PCR reads through MiXCR, one entry per CDR3 protein. The top ten hold 6% to 8.5% of the sample, which has around 210,000 distinct CDR3 sequences, approximately 65% seen once. Extraction also yielded germline DNA, while blood RNA was obtained from unsorted whole blood. The sequenced material came from peripheral blood. The source of these receptors is a woman in her fifties or sixties with primary liver carcinoma and hepatitis B virus infection.

The J gene is TRBJ2-7, the V gene TRBV6-6; D is possibly TRBD1 (6 bases). Germline-derived CDR1 and CDR2 are MNHNY and SVGAGI (reference sequence). The CDR3 is made up of 15 amino acids. The V gene lost 4 bases and the J gene lost 6 bases, with 19 bases spanning the gap. The CDR3 nucleotides read TGTGCCAGCAGTTCAAATCCTGCAGGGGAGTTCGAGCAGTACTTC. Amino acid sequence: CASSSNPAGEFEQYF.

This clonotype showed up just once. A read error is possible here, since a much larger clone lies one base away. The chain employs TRBV12-3 or TRBV12-4 and TRBJ1-1, with 8 bases identical to TRBD1. This CDR3 spans 15 amino acids. The trim removed 7 bases at V and 4 bases at J, leaving 11 bases unmatched. DNA of the CDR3: TGTGCCAGCAACCGGGGGACAGGCGGGAGCACTGAAGCTTTCTTT. It is translated as CASNRGTGGSTEAFF.

Concerning this clonotype itself: A read error may explain this, as a much larger clone is one base away. J is TRBJ1-5 and V is TRBV10-3; D uncertain. CDR3 length: 14 residues. The germline V gene has CDR1 ENHRY and CDR2 SYGVKD. V was pared by 7 bases and J by 4 bases, with 14 bases between. The CDR3 spells CAINSSEGNQPQHF. The CDR3 DNA is TGTGCCATCAACTCCAGTGAAGGGAATCAGCCCCAGCATTTT.

Ten or more counts support this clonotype. The chain combines TRBV6-1 with TRBJ1-4; D call uncertain. The germline V gene has CDR1 MNHNS and CDR2 SASEGT. V lost 3 bases and J 15 bases, leaving 11 bases between the germline ends. The CDR3 contains 11 residues. The CDR3 nucleotides are TGTGCCAGCAGTGACTACCATGGCATGTTTTTT. Protein: CASSDYHGMFF.

A word on this clonotype: The junction shows a germline mismatch at one end, possibly a read error. The gene calls are TRBV6-1 and TRBJ2-7; 7 bases line up with TRBD1. From germline, CDR1 is MNHNS and CDR2 SASEGT. The CDR3 consists of 16 residues. The CDR3 spells CASSITGARGSYEQYF. In nucleotides, the CDR3 is TGTGCCAGCAGTATTACAGGGGCCCGCGGCTCCTACGAGCAGTACTTT.

On this clonotype: As the CDR3 is not closed by the conserved phenylalanine or tryptophan, this likely results from a read error. V usage is TRBV11-2 and J usage is TRBJ2-1, with TRBD2 matching over 10 bases. Germline-derived CDR1 and CDR2 are SGHAT and FQNNGV. This CDR3 contains 17 residues. V gave up 7 bases and J gave up 8 bases; unmatched junction bases: 17. The DNA of the CDR3 is TGTGCCAGCATGCCCTTATCCCTATCTAGCGGGAGATATGAGCAGTTCTTA. Residues: CASMPLSLSSGRYEQFL.

As regards this clonotype: Germline is not matched at one junction end, which may reflect a read error. The V and J genes are TRBV5-6 and TRBJ2-5; 7 nucleotides align to TRBD2. Per germline, CDR1 SGHDT and CDR2 YYEEEE. This CDR3 region has 15 residues. The CDR3 nucleotides are TGTGCCAGCAGCAAACTGACTAGCCGCGGAGAGACCCGGTACTTC. It is translated as CASSKLTSRGETRYF.

Concerning this clonotype itself: This may come from a read error, since a much larger clone is one base off. The V gene is TRBV11-2, the J gene TRBJ2-7; 8 nucleotides align to TRBD2. This CDR3 has 15 residues. V gave up 4 bases and J gave up 3 bases; unmatched junction bases: 8. In germline, CDR1 is SGHAT, CDR2 FQNNGV. CDR3 loop: CASSYLSGGDYEQYF. The DNA of the CDR3 is TGTGCCAGCAGCTACCTATCGGGAGGGGACTACGAGCAGTACTTC.

This chain connects TRBV14 to TRBJ2-1, with D uncertain. This CDR3 region has 16 residues. V lost 8 bases, J lost 2 bases, and 19 bases lay in between. In germline, CDR1 is SGHDN, CDR2 FVKESK. This CDR3 reads CASGLGLATPYNEQFF. The CDR3 DNA reads as TGTGCCAGCGGCCTGGGATTAGCTACTCCCTACAATGAGCAGTTCTTC.

On this clonotype itself: Here the CDR3 omits its conserved ending phenylalanine or tryptophan, so a read error is the likely source. V and J are TRBV6-5 and TRBJ2-1; D ambiguous. The CDR3 runs to 14 residues. From germline, CDR1 is MNHEY and CDR2 SVGAGI. Trimming removed 7 bases at V and 7 bases at J, with 17 bases between. CDR3 coding DNA: TGTGCCAGCACCATCGGACCTCTGGGAAATGAGCAGTTCTCC. Translating gives CASTIGPLGNEQFS.